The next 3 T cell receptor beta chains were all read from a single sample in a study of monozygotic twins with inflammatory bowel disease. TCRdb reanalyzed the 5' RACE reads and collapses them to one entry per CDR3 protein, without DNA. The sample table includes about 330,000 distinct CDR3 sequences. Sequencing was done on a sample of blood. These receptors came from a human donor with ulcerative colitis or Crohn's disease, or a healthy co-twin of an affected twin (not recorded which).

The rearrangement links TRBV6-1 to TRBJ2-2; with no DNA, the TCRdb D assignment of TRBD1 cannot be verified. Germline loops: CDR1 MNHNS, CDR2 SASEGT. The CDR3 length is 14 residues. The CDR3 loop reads CASSTGTVTGELFF.

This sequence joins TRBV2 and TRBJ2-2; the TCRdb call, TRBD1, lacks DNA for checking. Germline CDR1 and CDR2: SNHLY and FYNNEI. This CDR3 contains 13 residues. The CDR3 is CASTRTATGELFF.

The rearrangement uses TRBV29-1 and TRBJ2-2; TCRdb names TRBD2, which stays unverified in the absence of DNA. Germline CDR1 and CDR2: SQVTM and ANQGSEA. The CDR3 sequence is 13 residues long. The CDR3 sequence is CSVGLASTGELFF.